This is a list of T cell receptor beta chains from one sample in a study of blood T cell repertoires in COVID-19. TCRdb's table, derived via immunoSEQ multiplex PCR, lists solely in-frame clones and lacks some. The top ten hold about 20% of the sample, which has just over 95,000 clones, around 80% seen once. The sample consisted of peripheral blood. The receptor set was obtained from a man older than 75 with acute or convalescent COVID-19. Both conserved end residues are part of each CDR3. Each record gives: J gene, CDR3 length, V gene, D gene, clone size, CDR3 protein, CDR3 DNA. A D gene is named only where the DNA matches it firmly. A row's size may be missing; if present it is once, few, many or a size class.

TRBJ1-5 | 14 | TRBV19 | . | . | CASSAGGYRRPQHF | TGTGCCAGTAGTGCAGGAGGGTATAGACGGCCCCAGCATTTT
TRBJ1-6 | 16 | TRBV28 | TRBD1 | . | CASSYNRGQGNSPLHF | TGTGCCAGCAGTTACAACAGGGGGCAAGGTAATTCACCCCTCCACTTT
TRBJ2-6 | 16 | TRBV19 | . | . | CASSIIVSSGANVLTF | TGTGCCAGTAGTATAATAGTGAGCTCTGGGGCCAACGTCCTGACTTTC
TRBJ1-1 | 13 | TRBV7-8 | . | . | CASSLRGNTEAFF | TGTGCCAGCAGCTTACGGGGGAACACTGAAGCTTTCTTT
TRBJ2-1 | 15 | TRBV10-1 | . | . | CASSSAGGGNGEQFF | TGCGCCAGCAGCTCCGCAGGGGGAGGTAATGGTGAGCAGTTCTTC
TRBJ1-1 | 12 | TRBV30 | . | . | CAHIRGDTEAFF | TGTGCCCACATTCGGGGGGACACTGAAGCTTTCTTT
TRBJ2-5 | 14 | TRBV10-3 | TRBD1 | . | CAIRAGQGRETQYF | TGTGCCATCAGGGCAGGACAGGGTCGGGAGACCCAGTACTTC
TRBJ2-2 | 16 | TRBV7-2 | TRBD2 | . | CASSPRVAGGRGELFF | TGTGCCAGCAGCCCCAGGGTAGCGGGAGGTAGGGGGGAGCTGTTTTTT
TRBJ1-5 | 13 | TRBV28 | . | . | CASRLQGRQPQHF | TGTGCCAGCAGACTACAGGGTAGACAGCCCCAGCATTTT
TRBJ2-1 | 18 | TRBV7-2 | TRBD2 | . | CASSSRASGRGIHNEQFF | TGTGCCAGCAGCTCCCGCGCTAGCGGGAGGGGAATCCACAATGAGCAGTTCTTC
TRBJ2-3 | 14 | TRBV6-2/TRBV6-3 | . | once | CASSPSGFPDTQYF | TGTGCCAGCAGCCCATCAGGGTTCCCAGATACGCAGTATTTT
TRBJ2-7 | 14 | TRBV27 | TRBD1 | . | CASSLYGTANEQYF | TGTGCCAGCAGTTTATACGGGACAGCTAACGAGCAGTACTTC
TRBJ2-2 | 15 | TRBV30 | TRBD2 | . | CAWGGGGALRGELFF | TGTGCCTGGGGGGGCGGGGGGGCGTTGCGCGGGGAGCTGTTTTTT
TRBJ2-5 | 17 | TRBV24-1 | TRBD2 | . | CATSDLVGSGGKETQYF | TGTGCCACCAGTGATTTGGTAGGATCGGGGGGAAAAGAGACCCAGTACTTC
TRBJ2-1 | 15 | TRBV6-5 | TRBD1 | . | CASSPDRQTYNEQFF | TGTGCCAGCAGCCCGGACAGGCAAACCTACAATGAGCAGTTCTTC
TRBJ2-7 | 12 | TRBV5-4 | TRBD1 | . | CASSLDGTGSYF | TGTGCCAGCAGCTTGGATGGGACAGGGAGTTACTTC
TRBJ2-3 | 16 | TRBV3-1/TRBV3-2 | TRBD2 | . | CASSPLAGEESDTQYF | TGTGCCAGCAGCCCCTTAGCGGGAGAGGAGTCAGATACGCAGTATTTT
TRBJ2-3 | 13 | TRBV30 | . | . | CAWTGSLLRTQYF | TGTGCCTGGACAGGGTCCTTGCTTCGAACGCAGTATTTT
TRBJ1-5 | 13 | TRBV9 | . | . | CASSVTGNQPQHF | TGTGCCAGCAGCGTAACAGGCAATCAGCCCCAGCATTTT
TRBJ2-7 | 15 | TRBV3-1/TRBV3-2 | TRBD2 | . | CASSQGLAGIYEQYF | TGTGCCAGCAGCCAAGGGCTAGCGGGGATCTACGAGCAGTACTTC
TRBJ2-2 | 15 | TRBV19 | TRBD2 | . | CASIRTSGNPGELFF | TGTGCCAGTATCCGGACTAGCGGGAACCCCGGGGAGCTGTTTTTT
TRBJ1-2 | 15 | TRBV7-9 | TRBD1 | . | CASSRQTGAMDGYTF | TGTGCCAGCAGCCGCCAGACAGGGGCGATGGATGGCTACACCTTC
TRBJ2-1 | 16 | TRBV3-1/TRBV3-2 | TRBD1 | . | CASSQAGQGYHNEQFF | TGTGCCAGCAGCCAAGCAGGACAGGGCTATCACAATGAGCAGTTCTTC
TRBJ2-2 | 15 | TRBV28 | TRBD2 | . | CASLRGTSGAGELFF | TGTGCCAGCCTCCGGGGGACTAGCGGGGCCGGGGAGCTGTTTTTT
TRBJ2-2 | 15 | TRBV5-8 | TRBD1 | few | CASSLDRGNTGELFF | TGTGCCAGCAGCTTGGACAGGGGGAACACCGGGGAGCTGTTTTTT
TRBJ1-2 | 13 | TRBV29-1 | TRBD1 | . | CSVRQGITYGYTF | TGCAGCGTACGACAGGGAATTACCTATGGCTACACCTTC
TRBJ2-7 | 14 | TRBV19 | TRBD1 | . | CASTPGQGAGEQYF | TGTGCCAGTACCCCGGGACAGGGGGCAGGCGAGCAGTACTTC